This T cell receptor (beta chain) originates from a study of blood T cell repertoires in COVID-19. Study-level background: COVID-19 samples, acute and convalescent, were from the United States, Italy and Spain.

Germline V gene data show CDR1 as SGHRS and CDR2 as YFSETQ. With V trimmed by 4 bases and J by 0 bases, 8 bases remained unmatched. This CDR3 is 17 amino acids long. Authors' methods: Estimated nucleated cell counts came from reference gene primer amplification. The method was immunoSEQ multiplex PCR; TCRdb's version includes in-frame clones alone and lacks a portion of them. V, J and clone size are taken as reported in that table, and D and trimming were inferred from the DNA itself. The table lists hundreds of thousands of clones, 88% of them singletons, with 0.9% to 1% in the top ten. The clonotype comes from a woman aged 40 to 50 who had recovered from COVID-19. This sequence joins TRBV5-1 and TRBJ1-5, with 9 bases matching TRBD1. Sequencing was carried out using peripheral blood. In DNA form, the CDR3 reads TGCGCCAGCAGCCCGGGACAGGGAACCCATAGCAATCAGCCCCAGCATTTT. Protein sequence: CASSPGQGTHSNQPQHF. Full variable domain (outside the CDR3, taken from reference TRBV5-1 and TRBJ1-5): KAGVTQTPRYLIKTRGQQVTLSCSPISGHRSVSWYQQTPGQGLQFLFEYFSETQRNKGNFPGRFSGRQFSNSRSEMNVSTLELGDSALYLCASSPGQGTHSNQPQHFGDGTRLSIL.